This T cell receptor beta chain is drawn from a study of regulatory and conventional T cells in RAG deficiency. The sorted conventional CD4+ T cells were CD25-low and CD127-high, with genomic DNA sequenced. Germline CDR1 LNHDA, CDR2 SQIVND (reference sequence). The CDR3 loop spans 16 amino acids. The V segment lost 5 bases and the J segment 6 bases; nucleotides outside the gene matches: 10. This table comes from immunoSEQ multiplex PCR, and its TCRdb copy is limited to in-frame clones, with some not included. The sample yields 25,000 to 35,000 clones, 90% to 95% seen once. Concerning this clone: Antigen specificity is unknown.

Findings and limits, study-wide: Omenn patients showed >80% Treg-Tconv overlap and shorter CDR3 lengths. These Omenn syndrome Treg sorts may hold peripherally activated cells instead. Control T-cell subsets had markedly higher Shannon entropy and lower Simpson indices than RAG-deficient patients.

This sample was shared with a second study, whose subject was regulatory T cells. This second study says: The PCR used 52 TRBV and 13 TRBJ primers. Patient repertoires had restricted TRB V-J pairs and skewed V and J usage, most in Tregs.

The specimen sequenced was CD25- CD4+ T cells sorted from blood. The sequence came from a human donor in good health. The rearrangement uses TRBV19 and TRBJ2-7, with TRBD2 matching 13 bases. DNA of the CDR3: TGTGCCAGTAGTCCTCCACAGGGGACTAGCGGGGTCGAGCAGTACTTC. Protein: CASSPPQGTSGVEQYF.